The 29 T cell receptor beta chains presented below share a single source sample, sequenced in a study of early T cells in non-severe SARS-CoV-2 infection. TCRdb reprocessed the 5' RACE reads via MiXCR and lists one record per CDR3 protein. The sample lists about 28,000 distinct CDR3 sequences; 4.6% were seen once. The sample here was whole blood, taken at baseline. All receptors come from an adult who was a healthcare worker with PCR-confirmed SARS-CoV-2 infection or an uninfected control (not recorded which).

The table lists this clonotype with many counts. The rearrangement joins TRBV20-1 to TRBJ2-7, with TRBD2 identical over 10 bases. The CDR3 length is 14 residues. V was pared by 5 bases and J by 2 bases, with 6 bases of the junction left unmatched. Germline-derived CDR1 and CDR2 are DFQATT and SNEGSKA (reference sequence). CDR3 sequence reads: CSARSGRATYEQYF. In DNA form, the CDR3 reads TGCAGTGCTCGAAGCGGGAGGGCAACCTACGAGCAGTACTTC.

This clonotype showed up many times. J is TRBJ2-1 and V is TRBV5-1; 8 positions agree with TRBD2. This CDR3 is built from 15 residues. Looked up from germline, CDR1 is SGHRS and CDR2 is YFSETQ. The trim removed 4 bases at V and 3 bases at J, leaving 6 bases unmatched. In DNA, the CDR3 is TGCGCCAGCAGCGGGGGACTAGTGGGCTACAATGAGCAGTTCTTC. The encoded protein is CASSGGLVGYNEQFF.

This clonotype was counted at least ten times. In nucleotides, the CDR3 is TGCGCCAGCAGCCAAGTAAGGCCCCATAACTATGGCTACACCTTC. Translating it yields CASSQVRPHNYGYTF. This chain uses TRBV4-3 with TRBJ1-2, with D unresolved. V was pared by 1 base and J by 1 base, with 10 bases between. This CDR3 comprises 15 residues. The germline V gene has CDR1 LGHNA and CDR2 YSLEER.

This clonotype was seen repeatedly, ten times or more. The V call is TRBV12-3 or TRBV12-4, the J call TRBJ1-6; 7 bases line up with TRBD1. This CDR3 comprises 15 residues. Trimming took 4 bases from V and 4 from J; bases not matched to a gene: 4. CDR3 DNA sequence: TGTGCCAGCAGTTCCGGGACAGTATATAATTCACCCCTCCACTTT. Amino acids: CASSSGTVYNSPLHF.

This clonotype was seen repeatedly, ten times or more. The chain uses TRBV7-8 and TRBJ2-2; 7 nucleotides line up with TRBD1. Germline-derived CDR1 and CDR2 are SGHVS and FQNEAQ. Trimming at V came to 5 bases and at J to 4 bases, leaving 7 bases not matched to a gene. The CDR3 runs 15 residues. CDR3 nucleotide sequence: TGTGCCAGCAGCCCTGGGGCAGGGGGCACCGGGGAGCTGTTTTTT. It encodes CASSPGAGGTGELFF.

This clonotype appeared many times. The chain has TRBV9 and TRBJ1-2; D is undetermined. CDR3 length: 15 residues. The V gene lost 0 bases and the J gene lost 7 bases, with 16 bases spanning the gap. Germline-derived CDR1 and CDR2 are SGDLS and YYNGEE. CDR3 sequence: CASSVDPGEGRGYTF. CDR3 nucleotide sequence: TGTGCCAGCAGCGTAGATCCCGGGGAGGGCCGTGGCTACACCTTC.

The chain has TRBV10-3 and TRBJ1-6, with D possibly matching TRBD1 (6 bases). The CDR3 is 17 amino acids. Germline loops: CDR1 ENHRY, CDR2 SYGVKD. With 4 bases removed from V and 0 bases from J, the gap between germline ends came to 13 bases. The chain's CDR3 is CAISGGGGSSYNSPLHF. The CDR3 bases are TGTGCCATCAGTGGGGGGGGCGGCAGCTCCTATAATTCACCCCTCCACTTT.

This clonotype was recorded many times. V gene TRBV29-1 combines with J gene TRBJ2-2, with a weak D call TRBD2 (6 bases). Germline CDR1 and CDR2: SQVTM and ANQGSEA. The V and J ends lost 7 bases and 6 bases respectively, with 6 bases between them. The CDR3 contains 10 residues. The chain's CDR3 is CSAGAGELFF. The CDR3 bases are TGCAGCGCGGGGGCCGGGGAGCTGTTTTTT.

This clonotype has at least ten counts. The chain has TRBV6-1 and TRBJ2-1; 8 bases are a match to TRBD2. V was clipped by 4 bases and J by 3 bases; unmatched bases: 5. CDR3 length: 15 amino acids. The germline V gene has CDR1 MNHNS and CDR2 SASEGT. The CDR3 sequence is CASSVSGSYYNEQFF. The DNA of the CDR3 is TGTGCCAGCAGTGTGAGCGGGAGTTACTACAATGAGCAGTTCTTC.

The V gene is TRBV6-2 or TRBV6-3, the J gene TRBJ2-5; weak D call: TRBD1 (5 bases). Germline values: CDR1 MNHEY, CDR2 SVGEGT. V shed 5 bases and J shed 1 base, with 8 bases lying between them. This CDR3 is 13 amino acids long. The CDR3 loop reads CASSRQSQETQYF. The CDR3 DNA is TGTGCCAGCAGTCGACAGTCCCAAGAGACCCAGTACTTC.

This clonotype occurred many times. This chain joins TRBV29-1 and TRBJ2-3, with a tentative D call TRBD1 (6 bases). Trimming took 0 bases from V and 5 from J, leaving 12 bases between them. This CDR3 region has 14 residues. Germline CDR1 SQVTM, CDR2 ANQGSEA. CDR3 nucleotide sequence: TGCAGCGTTGAAGATGTGGGGGCTGGAGATACGCAGTATTTT. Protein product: CSVEDVGAGDTQYF.

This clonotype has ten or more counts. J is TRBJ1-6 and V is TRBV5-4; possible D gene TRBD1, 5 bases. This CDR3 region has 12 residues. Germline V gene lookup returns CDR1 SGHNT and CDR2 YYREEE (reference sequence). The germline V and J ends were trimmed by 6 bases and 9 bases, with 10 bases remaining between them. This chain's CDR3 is CASTTGGSPLHF. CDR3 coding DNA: TGTGCCAGCACCACTGGGGGTTCACCCCTCCACTTT.

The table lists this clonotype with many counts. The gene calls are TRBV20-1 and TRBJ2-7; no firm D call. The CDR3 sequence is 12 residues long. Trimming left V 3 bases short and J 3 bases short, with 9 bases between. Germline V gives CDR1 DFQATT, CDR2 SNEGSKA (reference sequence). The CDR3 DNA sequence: TGCAGTGCTAGTCGGAGTTACTACGAGCAGTACTTC. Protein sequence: CSASRSYYEQYF.

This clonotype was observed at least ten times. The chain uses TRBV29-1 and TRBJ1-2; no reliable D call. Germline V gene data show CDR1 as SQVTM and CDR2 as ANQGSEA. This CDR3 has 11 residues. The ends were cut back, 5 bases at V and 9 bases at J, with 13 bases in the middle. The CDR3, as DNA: TGCAGCGTTTTGACCTATATGAGCTACACCTTC. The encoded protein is CSVLTYMSYTF.

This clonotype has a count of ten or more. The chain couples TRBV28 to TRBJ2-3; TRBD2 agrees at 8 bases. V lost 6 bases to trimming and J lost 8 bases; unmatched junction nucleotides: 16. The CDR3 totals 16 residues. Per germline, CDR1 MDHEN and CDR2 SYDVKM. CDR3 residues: CASSPGTHSGGGTQYF. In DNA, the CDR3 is TGTGCCAGCAGCCCCGGGACCCACAGCGGGGGTGGTACGCAGTATTTT.

The CDR3: CASSISGTSGWELFF. The CDR3 DNA sequence: TGTGCCAGCAGCATCTCCGGGACTAGCGGCTGGGAGCTGTTTTTT. The chain links TRBV6-1 to TRBJ2-2, with 11 bases aligning to TRBD2. The CDR3 runs 15 residues. Trimming took 6 bases from V and 9 from J; bases not matched to a gene: 9. The germline V gene has CDR1 MNHNS and CDR2 SASEGT.

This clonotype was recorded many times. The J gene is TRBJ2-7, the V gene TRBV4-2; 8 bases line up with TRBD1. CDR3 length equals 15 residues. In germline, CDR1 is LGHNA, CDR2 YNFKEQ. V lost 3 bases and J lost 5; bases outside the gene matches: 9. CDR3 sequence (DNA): TGTGCCAGCAGCCAGGCAAGAGGGACAGGCCACGAGCAGTACTTC. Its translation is CASSQARGTGHEQYF.

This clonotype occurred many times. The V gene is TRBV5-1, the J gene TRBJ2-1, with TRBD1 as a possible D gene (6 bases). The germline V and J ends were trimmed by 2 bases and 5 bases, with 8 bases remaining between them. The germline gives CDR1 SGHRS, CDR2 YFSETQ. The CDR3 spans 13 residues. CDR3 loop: CASSLQGNNEQFF. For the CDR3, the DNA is TGCGCCAGCAGCTTACAGGGTAACAATGAGCAGTTCTTC.

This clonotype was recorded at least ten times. The CDR3 DNA sequence: TGTGCCAGCACCAAAGGAGTTTCCTACAATGAGCAGTTCTTC. As protein: CASTKGVSYNEQFF. J is TRBJ2-1 and V is TRBV11-2; no definite D call. Germline CDR1 and CDR2: SGHAT and FQNNGV. This CDR3 has 14 amino acids. Trimming removed 7 bases from V and 1 base from J, with 11 bases in between.

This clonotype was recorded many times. Written as DNA, the CDR3 is TGTGCCAGCAGCTTAGTATCGGGGGGGTACAACCTCCAAGAGACCCAGTACTTC. Translating it yields CASSLVSGGYNLQETQYF. This chain uses TRBV7-9 with TRBJ2-5; 8 bases match TRBD2. Germline assignment: CDR1 SEHNR and CDR2 FQNEAQ (reference sequence). J was trimmed by 1 base and V by 1 base; bases with no gene match: 11. The CDR3 runs to 18 residues.

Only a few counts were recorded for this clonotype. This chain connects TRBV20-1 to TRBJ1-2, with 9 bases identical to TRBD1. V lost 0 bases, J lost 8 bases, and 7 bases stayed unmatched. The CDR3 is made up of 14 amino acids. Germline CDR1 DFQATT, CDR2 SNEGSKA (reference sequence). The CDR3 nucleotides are TGCAGTGCTAGAGATCACCGGACAGGGGAAGGCTACACCTTC. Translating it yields CSARDHRTGEGYTF.

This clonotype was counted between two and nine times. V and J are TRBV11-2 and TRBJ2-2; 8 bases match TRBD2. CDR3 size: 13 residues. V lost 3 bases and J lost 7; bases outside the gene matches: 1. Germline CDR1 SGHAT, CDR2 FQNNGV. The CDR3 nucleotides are TGTGCCAGCAGCTTTGCGGGGGGCGGGGAGCTGTTTTTT. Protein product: CASSFAGGGELFF.

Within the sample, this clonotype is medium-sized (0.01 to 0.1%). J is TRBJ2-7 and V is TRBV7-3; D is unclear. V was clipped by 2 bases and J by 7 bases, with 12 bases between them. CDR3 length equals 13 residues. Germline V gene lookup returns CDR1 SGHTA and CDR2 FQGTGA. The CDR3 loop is CASSLEPGLEQYF. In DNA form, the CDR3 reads TGTGCCAGCAGCTTAGAACCGGGCTTAGAGCAGTACTTC.

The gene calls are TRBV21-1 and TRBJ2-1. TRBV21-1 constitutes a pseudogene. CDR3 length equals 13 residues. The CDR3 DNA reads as TGTGCCAGCAGCAAGATGGGGTACAATGAGCAGTTCTTC. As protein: CASSKMGYNEQFF.

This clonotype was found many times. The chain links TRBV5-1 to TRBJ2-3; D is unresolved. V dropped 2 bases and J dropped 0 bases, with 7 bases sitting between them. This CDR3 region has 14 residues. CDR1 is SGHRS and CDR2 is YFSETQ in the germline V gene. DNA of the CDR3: TGCGCCAGCAGCTTTATAACTAGCACAGATACGCAGTATTTT. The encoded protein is CASSFITSTDTQYF.

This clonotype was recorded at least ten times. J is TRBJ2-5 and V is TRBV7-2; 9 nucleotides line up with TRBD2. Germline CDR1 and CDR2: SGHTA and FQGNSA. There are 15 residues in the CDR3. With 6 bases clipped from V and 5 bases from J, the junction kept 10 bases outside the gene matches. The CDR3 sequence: CASRSKRGADETQYF. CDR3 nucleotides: TGTGCCAGCAGGTCAAAGCGGGGGGCGGATGAGACCCAGTACTTC.

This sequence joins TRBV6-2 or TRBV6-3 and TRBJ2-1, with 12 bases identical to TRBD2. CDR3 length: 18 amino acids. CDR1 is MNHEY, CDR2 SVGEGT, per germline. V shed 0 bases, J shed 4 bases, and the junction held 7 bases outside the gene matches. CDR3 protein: CASSYSGTSGRRYNEQFF. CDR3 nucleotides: TGTGCCAGCAGTTACTCTGGCACTAGCGGGAGGCGTTACAATGAGCAGTTCTTC.

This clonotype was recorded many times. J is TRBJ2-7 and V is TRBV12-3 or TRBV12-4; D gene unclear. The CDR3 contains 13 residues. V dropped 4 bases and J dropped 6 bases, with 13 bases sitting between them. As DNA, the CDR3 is TGTGCCAGCAGTTCTGACCGGCTCGGCGAGCAGTACTTC. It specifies CASSSDRLGEQYF.

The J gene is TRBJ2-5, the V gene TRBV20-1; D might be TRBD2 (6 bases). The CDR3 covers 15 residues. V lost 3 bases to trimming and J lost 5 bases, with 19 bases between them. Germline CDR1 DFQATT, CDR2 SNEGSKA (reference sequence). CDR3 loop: CSASWDSSTHETQYF. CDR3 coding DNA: TGCAGTGCTAGTTGGGACTCGTCGACCCACGAGACCCAGTACTTC.